These 26 T cell receptor beta chains were all obtained from the same sample, sequenced in a study of T cell responses to AZD1222 COVID-19 vaccine. Measured with immunoSEQ multiplex PCR; TCRdb has only the in-frame clones, and not every one. Among over 150,000 clones listed, just under 95% were seen once. Here the sequenced sample was peripheral blood, taken on day 0 of AZD1222 vaccination. These receptors were collected from an adult in good health.

This chain uses TRBV7-9 with TRBJ2-7, with TRBD1 matching 10 bases. From germline, CDR1 is SEHNR and CDR2 FQNEAQ (reference sequence). Losses at the gene ends were 4 bases for V and 6 bases for J; bases not matched to a gene: 12. This CDR3 has 16 amino acids. The CDR3 loop is CASSYYTGTGVREQYF. CDR3 in DNA: TGTGCCAGCAGCTATTACACCGGGACAGGGGTCCGCGAGCAGTACTTC.

CDR3 in DNA: TGTGCCAGCAGCCGCGACAGGCTAAATTCACCCCTCCACTTT. It is translated as CASSRDRLNSPLHF. The chain is built from TRBV7-6 and TRBJ1-6, with D perhaps matching TRBD1 (6 bases). From germline, CDR1 is SGHVS and CDR2 FNYEAQ. The CDR3 extends over 14 amino acids. The germline V and J ends were trimmed by 5 bases and 7 bases, with 12 bases remaining between them.

The gene calls are TRBV5-5 and TRBJ2-7, with D unclear. Germline values: CDR1 SGHKS, CDR2 YYEKEE (reference sequence). CDR3 size: 15 residues. With 0 bases removed from V and 3 bases from J, the gap between germline ends came to 13 bases. CDR3 sequence: CASSLEARSVYEQYF. The DNA for the CDR3 is TGTGCCAGCAGCTTGGAGGCCAGATCTGTCTACGAGCAGTACTTC.

V is TRBV11-2 and J is TRBJ2-2; 12 bases line up with TRBD1. The CDR3 has 18 residues. J lost 7 bases, V lost 5 bases, and 14 bases had no gene match. CDR1 SGHAT and CDR2 FQNNGV come from the germline V gene. CDR3 residues: CASSPWDRGQYLGGELFF. The CDR3 coding sequence is TGTGCCAGCAGCCCCTGGGACAGGGGGCAGTATTTAGGCGGGGAGCTGTTTTTT. The complete variable domain, with remaining parts taken from reference TRBV11-2 and TRBJ2-2, reads EAGVAQSPRYKIIEKRQSVAFWCNPISGHATLYWYQQILGQGPKLLIQFQNNGVVDDSQLPKDRFSAERLKGVDSTLKIQPAKLEDSAVYLCASSPWDRGQYLGGELFFGEGSRLTVL.

The chain recombines TRBV5-1 with TRBJ2-1; TRBD2 aligns across 8 bases. The junction had 7 bases not matched to a gene; V was cut back by 4 bases and J by 4 bases. This CDR3 is 15 amino acids long. The germline V gene encodes CDR1 SGHRS and CDR2 YFSETQ. The CDR3 DNA reads TGCGCCAGCAGCCTAAGCGGGAGTAATTACAATGAGCAGTTCTTC. Amino acids: CASSLSGSNYNEQFF. The variable domain in full, completed from reference TRBV5-1 and TRBJ2-1, reads KAGVTQTPRYLIKTRGQQVTLSCSPISGHRSVSWYQQTPGQGLQFLFEYFSETQRNKGNFPGRFSGRQFSNSRSEMNVSTLELGDSALYLCASSLSGSNYNEQFFGPGTRLTVL.

This sequence joins TRBV5-1 and TRBJ1-5; the D gene is possibly TRBD1 (6 bases). Germline assignment: CDR1 SGHRS and CDR2 YFSETQ. The CDR3 extends over 17 amino acids. V lost 10 bases and J 2 bases, leaving 25 bases between the germline ends. The DNA of the CDR3 is TGCGCCCCCACGGTAGGGTCAGGGGAAGGTGGCAATCAGCCCCAGCATTTT. As protein: CAPTVGSGEGGNQPQHF.

The chain is built from TRBV7-2 and TRBJ2-5, with D unclear. The CDR3 runs 16 residues. Germline V gene sequence: CDR1 SGHTA, CDR2 FQGNSA. V was shortened by 1 base and J by 5 bases, with 17 bases between the two germline ends. Here the CDR3 DNA reads TGTGCCAGCAGCTTAGACGTCGGTGCAGCCTGGGAGACCCAGTACTTC. Amino acid sequence: CASSLDVGAAWETQYF.

This clone was recorded once. This chain links TRBV11-3 with TRBJ2-5, with D maybe TRBD1 (5 bases). With 3 bases removed from V and 4 bases from J, the gap between germline ends came to 12 bases. Per germline, CDR1 SGHNT and CDR2 YENEEA. This CDR3 has 14 amino acids. The CDR3 sequence: CASSFLSQVETQYF. CDR3 DNA sequence: TGTGCCAGCAGCTTCTTATCACAGGTAGAGACCCAGTACTTC.

The genes are TRBV2 and TRBJ1-3; D not resolved. The germline V gene encodes CDR1 SNHLY and CDR2 FYNNEI. Trimming pared 5 bases from V and 2 bases from J, leaving 10 bases between. CDR3 length: 14 amino acids. The CDR3: CASSILGAGNTIYF. CDR3 coding DNA: TGTGCCAGCAGTATTCTTGGGGCTGGAAACACCATATATTTT. Looking up the rest from reference TRBV2 and TRBJ1-3 gives the full variable domain: EPEVTQTPSHQVTQMGQEVILRCVPISNHLYFYWYRQILGQKVEFLVSFYNNEISEKSEIFDDQFSVERPDGSNFTLKIRSTKLEDSAMYFCASSILGAGNTIYFGEGSWLTVV.

The genes are TRBV11-2 and TRBJ2-7; TRBD1 aligns across 8 bases. Germline V gene sequence: CDR1 SGHAT, CDR2 FQNNGV. The trim removed 3 bases at V and 3 bases at J, leaving 4 bases unmatched. The length of the CDR3 is 14 residues. CDR3 bases: TGTGCCAGCAGCTTTGGACAGGGTAACTACGAGCAGTACTTC. Encoded protein: CASSFGQGNYEQYF.

The chain couples TRBV4-2 to TRBJ2-3; the match to TRBD2 covers 10 bases. Unmatched junction bases numbered 2, after V lost 4 bases and J lost 1 base. This CDR3 spans 15 amino acids. From germline, CDR1 is LGHNA and CDR2 YNFKEQ. The CDR3 spells CASSLLAGGTDTQYF. CDR3 DNA: TGTGCCAGCAGCCTTCTAGCGGGGGGCACAGATACGCAGTATTTT.

This clone was detected only a few times. The gene calls are TRBV11-2 and TRBJ1-1, with D possibly matching TRBD1 (6 bases). The V end was cut by 3 bases, the J end by 6 bases, with 23 bases between. The germline CDR1 and CDR2 sequences are SGHAT and FQNNGV. CDR3 length: 17 residues. The CDR3 reads CASSFDEGDNFSPEAFF. CDR3 nucleotide sequence: TGTGCCAGCAGCTTCGACGAGGGGGACAACTTTTCCCCTGAAGCTTTCTTT.

This clone was seen a handful of times. The chain is built from TRBV4-1 and TRBJ1-5, with D unresolved. The germline CDR1 and CDR2 sequences are MGHRA and YSYEKL. Trimming cost V 4 bases and J 9 bases, with 13 bases left between them. The CDR3 extends over 13 amino acids. The chain's CDR3 is CASSPRSLGPQHF. As DNA, the CDR3 is TGCGCCAGCAGCCCCCGCTCGTTAGGGCCCCAGCATTTT.

The chain recombines TRBV6-1 with TRBJ1-3; D is ambiguous. The CDR3 has 14 residues. The V end was cut by 2 bases, the J end by 7 bases, with 12 bases between. Germline-derived CDR1 and CDR2 are MNHNS and SASEGT. The CDR3, as DNA: TGTGCCAGCAGTGAACTTGGGGTCTGGAACACCATATATTTT. Amino acid sequence: CASSELGVWNTIYF.

This rearrangement joins TRBV28 to TRBJ2-5; tentatively, D is TRBD2 (6 bases). The CDR3 runs to 15 residues. V lost 5 bases and J lost 3, with 16 bases in between. In germline, CDR1 is MDHEN, CDR2 SYDVKM. The CDR3 DNA reads as TGTGCCAGCAGTCGGGGGTGGGCACTTGAAGAGACCCAGTACTTC. It specifies CASSRGWALEETQYF.

This rearrangement joins TRBV18 to TRBJ1-3; D possibly corresponds to TRBD1 (6 bases). This CDR3 is 16 amino acids long. Germline CDR1 and CDR2: KGHSH and LQKENI. The germline V and J ends were trimmed by 3 bases and 2 bases, with 14 bases remaining between them. The CDR3 here is CASSPISAGAGNTIYF. Written as DNA, the CDR3 is TGTGCCAGCTCACCTATTTCGGCAGGGGCTGGAAACACCATATATTTT. Full variable domain (outside the CDR3, taken from reference TRBV18 and TRBJ1-3): NAGVMQNPRHLVRRRGQEARLRCSPMKGHSHVYWYRQLPEEGLKFMVYLQKENIIDESGMPKERFSAEFPKEGPSILRIQQVVRGDSAAYFCASSPISAGAGNTIYFGEGSWLTVV.

The genes are TRBV3-1 (or the pseudogene TRBV3-2) and TRBJ2-1; D gene unclear. Germline V CDR1 and CDR2: LGHDT, YNNKEL (reference sequence). V was shortened by 3 bases and J by 10 bases, with 7 bases between the two germline ends. The CDR3 sequence is 11 residues long. The CDR3, as DNA: TGTGCCAGCAGCCAGCATTGGGAGCAGTTCTTC. It is translated as CASSQHWEQFF.

The chain recombines TRBV18 with TRBJ1-4; D gene uncertain. Germline-derived CDR1 and CDR2 are KGHSH and LQKENI. The length of the CDR3 is 17 residues. V lost 3 bases and J 7 bases, leaving 21 bases between the germline ends. The CDR3 region is CASSPRTTQMLGEKLFF. CDR3 sequence (DNA): TGTGCCAGCTCACCGAGGACGACCCAAATGTTGGGTGAAAAACTGTTTTTT. Supplemented by reference TRBV18 and TRBJ1-4, the full variable domain reads NAGVMQNPRHLVRRRGQEARLRCSPMKGHSHVYWYRQLPEEGLKFMVYLQKENIIDESGMPKERFSAEFPKEGPSILRIQQVVRGDSAAYFCASSPRTTQMLGEKLFFGSGTQLSVL.

J is TRBJ1-3 and V is TRBV6-5; TRBD1 matches at 7 bases. Germline V CDR1 and CDR2: MNHEY, SVGAGI. With V trimmed by 6 bases and J by 5 bases, 7 bases remained unmatched. CDR3 length equals 14 residues. The CDR3, as DNA: TGTGCCAGCAGGAGACAGGGTCAGAGAAACACCATATATTTT. Translating it yields CASRRQGQRNTIYF.

The chain combines TRBV27 with TRBJ1-1, with TRBD1 identical over 7 bases. The germline V gene encodes CDR1 MNHEY and CDR2 SMNVEV (reference sequence). Trimming removed 6 bases from V and 6 bases from J; junction bases left unmatched: 7. The CDR3 is 13 amino acids. The DNA for the CDR3 is TGTGCCAGCAGCCGCCAGGGGGGGGCTGAAGCTTTCTTT. It codes for CASSRQGGAEAFF.

The chain recombines TRBV6-5 with TRBJ2-7; 9 nucleotides agree with TRBD1. The junction had 8 bases not matched to a gene; V was cut back by 9 bases and J by 2 bases. Germline CDR1 and CDR2: MNHEY and SVGAGI. The CDR3 covers 14 residues. The CDR3 spells CASRKGQGAYEQYF. The CDR3 DNA is TGTGCCAGTAGGAAGGGACAGGGAGCCTACGAGCAGTACTTC.

This CDR3 reads CASSLGVSGPRGNNEQFF. The CDR3 coding sequence is TGTGCCAGCAGCTTAGGCGTTAGCGGTCCGAGGGGGAACAATGAGCAGTTCTTC. This chain links TRBV7-2 with TRBJ2-1; D may match TRBD1 or TRBD2 (6 bases each). Germline loops: CDR1 SGHTA, CDR2 FQGNSA. CDR3 length equals 18 residues. Trimming removed 1 base at V and 5 bases at J, with 21 bases between. Using reference TRBV7-2 and TRBJ2-1 for the parts outside the CDR3, the full variable domain is GAGVSQSPSNKVTEKGKDVELRCDPISGHTALYWYRQSLGQGLEFLIYFQGNSAPDKSGLPSDRFSAERTGGSVSTLTIQRTQQEDSAVYLCASSLGVSGPRGNNEQFFGPGTRLTVL.

There are a few counts of this clone. V is TRBV7-2 and J is TRBJ2-7; 7 positions match TRBD2. The CDR3 is 11 residues long. Per the germline V gene, CDR1 is SGHTA and CDR2 is FQGNSA. The trim removed 5 bases at V and 9 bases at J, leaving 4 bases unmatched. The CDR3 DNA reads as TGTGCCAGCAGCCCTAGCGGCGCGCAGTACTTC. Encoded protein: CASSPSGAQYF. The entire variable domain, with the rest obtained from reference TRBV7-2 and TRBJ2-7, is as follows: GAGVSQSPSNKVTEKGKDVELRCDPISGHTALYWYRQSLGQGLEFLIYFQGNSAPDKSGLPSDRFSAERTGGSVSTLTIQRTQQEDSAVYLCASSPSGAQYFGPGTRLTVT.

The rearrangement uses TRBV7-2 and TRBJ1-5; D remains ambiguous. The V and J ends lost 1 base and 3 bases respectively, with 10 bases between them. Germline-derived CDR1 and CDR2 are SGHTA and FQGNSA. This CDR3 spans 15 amino acids. The CDR3 protein is CASSLVPVDNQPQHF. In DNA form, the CDR3 reads TGTGCCAGCAGCTTAGTGCCAGTAGACAATCAGCCCCAGCATTTT.

This clone was observed a single time. The genes are TRBV10-2 and TRBJ1-4, with D possibly matching TRBD1 (5 bases). Looked up from germline, CDR1 is WSHSY and CDR2 is SAAADI. Trimming left V 3 bases short and J 8 bases short, with 7 bases between. CDR3 size: 12 residues. The DNA for the CDR3 is TGCGCCAGCAGTGACAGGGACGAAAAACTGTTTTTT. The encoded protein is CASSDRDEKLFF.

This chain links TRBV18 with TRBJ1-1; 12 bases are a match to TRBD1. Germline CDR1 and CDR2: KGHSH and LQKENI. The V segment lost 0 bases and the J segment 0 bases; nucleotides outside the gene matches: 5. The CDR3 consists of 18 residues. The CDR3 region has the DNA TGTGCCAGCTCACCACCGTGGGGACAGGGGGCTTTGAACACTGAAGCTTTCTTT. Protein: CASSPPWGQGALNTEAFF.